The present TCR beta chain was sequenced within a study of blood T cells in healthy people across ages (dated by TCRdb to about 2015). Looking at the study overall: In model experiments, roughly one uniquely barcoded TCR beta cDNA molecule per two T cells was captured by template switching. To avoid experimental bias, donors of different ages were distributed randomly across sequencing lanes. The study measured age-related changes in TCR beta repertoire diversity using deep sequencing normalized with unique cDNA molecular identifiers. Donors were grouped into four age groups: young (average 16 years), middle-aged (over 35), aged (approximately 58) and long-lived (approximately 82). The study analyzed two additional independent replicas of 1 million unique cDNA reads from the same blood draw for two donors, one aged 18 to 29 and one aged 80 or older.

What the work shows at the level of the full study, not this receptor alone: Estimates of total diversity based on one million sequenced T cells were considered lower bounds and underestimates. Because the CMV infection status of the donors was unknown, age-related changes in expanded clonotypes may potentially have been confounded. A strong correlation was found between observed TCR beta diversity and the percentage of naive T cells measured by flow cytometry. Compared with the aged group, the long-lived group had more naive CD4+ T cells, fewer expanded clones and increased TCR diversity, a pattern suggesting age selection. Observed TCR beta diversity per million T cells fell roughly linearly with age, and a significant reduction was already apparent by age about 38. Bulk unsorted PBMC profiling prevented conclusive comparison of naive and antigen-experienced compartments.

The method behind the library was 5' RACE. The second PCR ran for roughly 6 to 11 cycles and used a J-beta primer mix along with a sample-barcoded 5' primer. Each TCR beta cDNA molecule received a unique molecular identifier from a template-switch 5' adaptor carrying 12 random nucleotides. At least 3 million CDR3-containing paired-end reads were obtained from each sample. First-strand cDNA was synthesized from all RNA with the Mint cDNA synthesis kit, primed by a TRBC-specific oligonucleotide. After uracil-DNA glycosylase treatment, a first 18-cycle PCR used universal primers M1SS and BC2_uni_R on all cDNA. As for how the authors treated the data: Normalization of each sample was performed by random selection of 1 million high-quality reads, each carrying a distinct molecular identifier. Instead of being binned into consensus sequences, reads with shared molecular identifiers were discarded. MiTCR, set to a Q25 quality threshold and the strictest error-elimination algorithm, was used for CDR3 identification, clonotype clustering and error correction. A nonparametric unseen species model with Euler transformation was used to estimate lower-bound total TCR beta diversity. The raw public data were reprocessed by TCRdb itself: fastp quality trimming at Q25, MiXCR clonotype calling, in-frame beta chains only. Every CDR3 protein is listed once, alongside the most common genes and DNA of its rows. The authors' filters were not applied to this entry. The sample table shows 1.8 million or so distinct CDR3 sequences, and approximately 39% are seen once. Of the sample, 23% is held by the ten largest clones.

Comments on this clonotype: This clone's antigen is unknown. Per-nucleotide qualities are absent, and no much larger clonotype sits a single base away.

The donors were some 36 Caucasian individuals from Russia, aged 6 to 90 years, who were systemically healthy. Each donor gave 8 to 10 milliliters of peripheral blood, drawn into EDTA-treated Vacutainer tubes. PBMCs were isolated by Ficoll-Paque density-gradient centrifugation, with at least 6 million obtained per sample. Total RNA, at least 5 micrograms per sample, was extracted from PBMCs with Trizol reagent. The percentages of naive CD45RAhigh/CD27high T cells were determined by flow cytometry on a PBMC aliquot from every donor. Trimming costs V 1 base and J 4 bases, and their ends lie 8 bases apart. The germline V gene gives CDR1 as SGHRS and CDR2 as YFSETQ. The CDR3 goes from the cysteine to the phenylalanine over 13 residues. Only the CDR3 part of the read is kept: 39 bases, read in frame from the first base.

The chain is assembled from TRBV5-1 and TRBJ1-2; the D gene is not confidently resolved. Input material: blood. The TCR was taken from a human donor in good health. The nucleotide sequence reads TGCGCCAGCAGCTTGCGACCCATCTATGGCTACACCTTC. This sequence encodes CASSLRPIYGYTF.